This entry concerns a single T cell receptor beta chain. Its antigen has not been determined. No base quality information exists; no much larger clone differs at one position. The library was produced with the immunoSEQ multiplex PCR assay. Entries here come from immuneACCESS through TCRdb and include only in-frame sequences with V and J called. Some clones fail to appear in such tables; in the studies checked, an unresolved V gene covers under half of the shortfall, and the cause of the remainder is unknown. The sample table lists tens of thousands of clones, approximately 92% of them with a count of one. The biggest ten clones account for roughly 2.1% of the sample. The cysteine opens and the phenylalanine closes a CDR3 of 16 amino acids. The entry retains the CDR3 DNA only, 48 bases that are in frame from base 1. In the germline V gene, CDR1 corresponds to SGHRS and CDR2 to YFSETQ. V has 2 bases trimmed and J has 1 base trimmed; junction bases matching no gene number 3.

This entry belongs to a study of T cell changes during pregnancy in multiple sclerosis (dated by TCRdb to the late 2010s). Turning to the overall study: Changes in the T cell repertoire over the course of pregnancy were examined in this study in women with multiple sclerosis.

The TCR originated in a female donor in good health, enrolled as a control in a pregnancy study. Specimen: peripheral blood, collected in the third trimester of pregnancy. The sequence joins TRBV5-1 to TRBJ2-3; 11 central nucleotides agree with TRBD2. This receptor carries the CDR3 CASSFYSGGGTDTQYF. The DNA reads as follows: TGCGCCAGCAGCTTTTATAGCGGGGGGGGCACAGATACGCAGTATTTT.